The rows below give T cell receptor beta chains drawn from one sample of a study of molecular identifiers for immune sequencing clone quantification. TCRdb fed the PCR reads into MiXCR, producing one record per CDR3 protein. Among 400,000 to 600,000 distinct CDR3 sequences listed, around 23% were seen once. The source material was naive CD8+ T cells from blood, with Jurkat cell RNA spiked in. These receptors were obtained from a human donor in good health. Some libraries in this study had Jurkat cell RNA spiked in. Each CDR3 is given with its conserved first and last residue. D genes are given only for firm matches. Size is stated for part of the rows, as once, few or many counts, or as a class when the clone is expanded.

cdr3_nt cdr3_aa j_call v_call clone_size d_call
TGCAGTGCTAGTGAGTCCTACGAGCAGTACTTC CSASESYEQYF TRBJ2-7 TRBV20-1 many NA
TGTGCCAGCAGCTCGGGGGACAGCCCCACAGATACGCAGTATTTT CASSSGDSPTDTQYF TRBJ2-3 TRBV5-8 many NA
TGTGCCAGCAGCCCAAGGGAGGGATCCTACGAGCAGTACTTC CASSPREGSYEQYF TRBJ2-7 TRBV7-6 many TRBD2
TGTGCCAGCAACCCCGGACAGATCCGTGTGAACACTGAAGCTTTCTTT CASNPGQIRVNTEAFF TRBJ1-1 TRBV5-6 few NA
TGCAGCGTCGATCGAAACCCCCTAGCGGGGGGAACCACAGATACGCAGTATTTT CSVDRNPLAGGTTDTQYF TRBJ2-3 TRBV29-1 many TRBD2
TGTGCCAGCAGTTCCGGGGGGCTGTTTTTT CASSSGGLFF TRBJ2-2 TRBV12-3/TRBV12-4 NA NA
TGTGCCAGCAGTTACGGGACGCCGGTCGCCGGGGAGCTGTTTTTT CASSYGTPVAGELFF TRBJ2-2 TRBV6-5 many NA
TGTTCCAGCAGTGACGGACAGGGTAATCAGCCCCAGCATTTT CSSSDGQGNQPQHF TRBJ1-5 TRBV7-9 NA TRBD1
TGCGCCAGCAGCTTTGACGCCTCCTATCAGATGAACACCGGGGAGCTGTTTTTT CASSFDASYQMNTGELFF TRBJ2-2 TRBV5-1 few NA
TGTGCTAGCAGCTTAGCGTTTGGGGAAAAACTGTTTTTT CASSLAFGEKLFF TRBJ1-4 TRBV7-7 many NA
TGCGCCAGCAGCCATGGAACGGGGCGAACCAACTATGGCTACACCTTC CASSHGTGRTNYGYTF TRBJ1-2 TRBV4-3 many NA
TGTGCCAGCAGCCCAAGTCTAGCGACTTACAATGAGCAGTTCTTC CASSPSLATYNEQFF TRBJ2-1 TRBV4-2 few NA
TGCAGCGTTGAGAGTAATCCAGATACGCAGTATTTT CSVESNPDTQYF TRBJ2-3 TRBV29-1 many NA
TGTGCCAGTAGTGCTACAGGGACCTACGAGCAGTACTTC CASSATGTYEQYF TRBJ2-7 TRBV19 few NA
TGTGCCAGCAGTTCCCTGGGCGGGAGGGCGGACGGGGAGCTGTTTTTT CASSSLGGRADGELFF TRBJ2-2 TRBV6-5 few TRBD2
TGTGCCAGCAGTGATAGTGGGCGGAACACCATATATTTT CASSDSGRNTIYF TRBJ1-3 TRBV6-1 NA NA
TGCGCCAGCGGCGACGAGGTAGGCAGTGAAGCTTTCTTT CASGDEVGSEAFF TRBJ1-1 TRBV4-1 many NA